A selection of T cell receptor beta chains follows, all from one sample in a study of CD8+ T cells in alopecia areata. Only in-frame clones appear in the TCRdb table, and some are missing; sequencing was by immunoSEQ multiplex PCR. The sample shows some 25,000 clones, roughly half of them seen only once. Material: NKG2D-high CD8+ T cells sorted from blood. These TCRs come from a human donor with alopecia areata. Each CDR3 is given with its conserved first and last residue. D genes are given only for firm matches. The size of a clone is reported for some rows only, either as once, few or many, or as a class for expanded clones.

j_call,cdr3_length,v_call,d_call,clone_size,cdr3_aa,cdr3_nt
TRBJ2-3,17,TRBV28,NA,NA,CASSPIGATLGTDTQYF,TGTGCCAGCAGCCCAATTGGGGCGACCCTCGGCACAGATACGCAGTATTTT
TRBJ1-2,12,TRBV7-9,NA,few,CASSFTPYGYTF,TGTGCCAGCAGCTTCACCCCCTATGGCTACACCTTC
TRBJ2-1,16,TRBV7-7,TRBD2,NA,CASVPWRELINNEQFF,TGTGCTAGCGTACCTTGGCGGGAGCTTATCAACAATGAGCAGTTCTTC
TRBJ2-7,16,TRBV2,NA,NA,CASSDPQSGRGDEQYF,TGTGCCAGCAGTGACCCTCAGTCGGGCAGGGGAGACGAGCAGTACTTC
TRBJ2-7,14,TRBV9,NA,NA,CASSGLRSGYEQYF,TGTGCCAGCAGCGGGCTCCGGTCGGGGTACGAGCAGTACTTC
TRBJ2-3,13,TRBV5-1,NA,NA,CASSLGSADQQYF,TGCGCCAGCAGCTTGGGCTCGGCGGACCAGCAGTATTTT
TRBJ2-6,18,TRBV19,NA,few,CASSIDRGIRRGANVLTF,TGTGCCAGTAGTATAGATCGCGGAATTCGGCGTGGGGCCAACGTCCTGACTTTC
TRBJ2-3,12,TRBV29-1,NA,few,CSVDGGTDTQYF,TGCAGCGTTGATGGAGGGACAGATACGCAGTATTTT
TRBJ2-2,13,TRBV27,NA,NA,CASSLVGPGELFF,TGTGCCAGCAGTTTGGTGGGGCCTGGGGAGCTGTTTTTT
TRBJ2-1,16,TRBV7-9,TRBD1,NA,CASSSAARGPRNGQFF,TGTGCCAGCAGCTCGGCCGCCAGGGGGCCCCGGAATGGGCAGTTCTTC
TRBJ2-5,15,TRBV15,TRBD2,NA,CATSSRLAGKETQYF,TGTGCCACCAGCAGTCGGCTAGCGGGGAAAGAGACCCAGTACTTC
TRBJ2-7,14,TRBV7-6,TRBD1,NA,CASRRDRASYEQYF,TGTGCCAGCCGCCGGGACAGGGCCTCCTACGAGCAGTACTTC
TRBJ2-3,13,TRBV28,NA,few,CASSGTSPDTQYF,TGTGCCAGCAGCGGGACCTCGCCAGATACGCAGTATTTT
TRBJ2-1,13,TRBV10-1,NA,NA,CASSEAGANEQFF,TGCGCCAGCAGTGAGGCCGGAGCCAATGAGCAGTTCTTC
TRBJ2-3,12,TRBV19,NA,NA,CASLGSTDTQYF,TGTGCCAGTCTAGGCAGCACAGATACGCAGTATTTT
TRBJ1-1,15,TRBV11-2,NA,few,CASSLDTLSNTEAFF,TGTGCCAGCAGCTTAGATACCCTCTCGAACACTGAAGCTTTCTTT
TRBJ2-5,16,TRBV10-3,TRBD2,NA,CAISESTSGVQETQYF,TGTGCCATCAGTGAGTCGACTAGCGGAGTCCAAGAGACCCAGTACTTC
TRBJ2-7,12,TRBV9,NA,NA,CASSVDEGEQYF,TGTGCCAGCAGCGTAGACGAGGGCGAGCAGTACTTC
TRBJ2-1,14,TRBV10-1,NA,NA,CASAYGSGYNEQFF,TGCGCCAGCGCGTATGGTAGCGGCTACAATGAGCAGTTCTTC
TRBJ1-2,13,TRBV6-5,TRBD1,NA,CASSTEGATGYTF,TGTGCCAGCAGTACCGAGGGGGCGACTGGCTACACCTTC
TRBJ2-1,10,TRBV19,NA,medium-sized,CASEGGEQFF,TGTGCCAGCGAGGGGGGTGAGCAGTTCTTC
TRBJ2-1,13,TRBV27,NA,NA,CASSQGAVTEQFF,TGTGCCAGCAGTCAAGGGGCAGTCACTGAGCAGTTCTTC
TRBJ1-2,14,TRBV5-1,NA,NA,CASSSAGVPAGYTF,TGCGCCAGCAGCTCGGCAGGGGTTCCGGCCGGCTACACCTTC
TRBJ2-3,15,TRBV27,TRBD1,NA,CASRYWTGGTDTQYF,TGTGCCAGCCGATACTGGACAGGGGGAACAGATACGCAGTATTTT
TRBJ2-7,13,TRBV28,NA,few,CASSDRSPGEQYF,TGTGCCAGCAGTGACAGAAGCCCGGGCGAGCAGTACTTC
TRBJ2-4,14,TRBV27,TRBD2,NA,CASRASGRGNIQYF,TGTGCCAGCAGGGCTAGCGGGAGAGGAAACATTCAGTACTTC
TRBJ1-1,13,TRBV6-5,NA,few,CASSALGLVEAFF,TGTGCCAGCAGTGCGCTAGGTTTGGTTGAAGCTTTCTTT
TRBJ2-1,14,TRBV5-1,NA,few,CASSPTQVVNEQFF,TGCGCCAGCAGCCCCACTCAGGTTGTCAATGAGCAGTTCTTC
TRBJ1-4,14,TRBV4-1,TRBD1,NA,CASSQGTGDEKLFF,TGCGCCAGCAGCCAAGGTACAGGGGATGAAAAACTGTTTTTT
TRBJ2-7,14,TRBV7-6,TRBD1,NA,CASSEGQGTYEQYF,TGTGCCAGCAGCGAGGGACAGGGTACCTACGAGCAGTACTTC
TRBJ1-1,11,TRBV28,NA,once,CAGKATVEAFF,TGTGCCGGCAAGGCCACGGTGGAAGCTTTCTTT
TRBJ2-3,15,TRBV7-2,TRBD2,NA,CASSSTSGRGDTQYF,TGTGCCAGCAGTTCGACTAGCGGAAGGGGGGATACGCAGTATTTT
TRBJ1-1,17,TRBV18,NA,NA,CASSPPYWPGENTEAFF,TGTGCCAGCTCACCGCCTTATTGGCCAGGCGAGAACACTGAAGCTTTCTTT
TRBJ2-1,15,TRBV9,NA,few,CASSEGGISYNEQFF,TGTGCCAGCAGTGAAGGGGGTATCTCCTACAATGAGCAGTTCTTC
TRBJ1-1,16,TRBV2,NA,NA,CASPRTGPSQNTEAFF,TGTGCCAGCCCCCGGACCGGACCGAGCCAGAACACTGAAGCTTTCTTT
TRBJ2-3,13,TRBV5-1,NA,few,CASSWSYPDTQYF,TGCGCCAGCAGCTGGTCATATCCAGATACGCAGTATTTT
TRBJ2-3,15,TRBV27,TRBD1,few,CASSTGTGNTDTQYF,TGTGCCAGCAGTACCGGGACAGGCAACACAGATACGCAGTATTTT
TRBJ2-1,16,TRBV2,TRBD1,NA,CASSAPRQGLYNEQFF,TGTGCCAGCAGTGCCCCCAGACAGGGTCTCTACAATGAGCAGTTCTTC